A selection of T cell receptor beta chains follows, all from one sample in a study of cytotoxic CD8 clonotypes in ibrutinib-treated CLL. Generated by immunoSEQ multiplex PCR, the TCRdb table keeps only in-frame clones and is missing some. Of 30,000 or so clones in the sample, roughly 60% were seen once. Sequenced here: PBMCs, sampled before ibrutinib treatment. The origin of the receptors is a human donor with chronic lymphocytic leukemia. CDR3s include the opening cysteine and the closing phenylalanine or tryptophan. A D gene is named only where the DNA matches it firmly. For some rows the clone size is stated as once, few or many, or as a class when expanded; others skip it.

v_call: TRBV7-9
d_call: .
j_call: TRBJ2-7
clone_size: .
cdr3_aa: CASSLGDWSYEQYF
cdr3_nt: TGTGCCAGCAGCTTGGGGGACTGGAGTTACGAGCAGTACTTC

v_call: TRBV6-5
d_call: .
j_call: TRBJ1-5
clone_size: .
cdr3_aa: CATVGPYSNQPQHF
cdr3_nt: TGTGCTACTGTCGGGCCTTATAGCAATCAGCCCCAGCATTTT

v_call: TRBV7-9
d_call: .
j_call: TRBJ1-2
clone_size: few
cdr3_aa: CASNTLTYGYTF
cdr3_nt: TGTGCCAGCAACACCCTCACCTATGGCTACACCTTC

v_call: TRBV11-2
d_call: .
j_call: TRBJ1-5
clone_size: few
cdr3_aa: CASSLGRVPDQPQHF
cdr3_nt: TGTGCCAGCAGCTTAGGCAGGGTCCCCGATCAGCCCCAGCATTTT

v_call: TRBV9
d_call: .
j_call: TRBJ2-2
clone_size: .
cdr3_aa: CASSVSPAGTGELFF
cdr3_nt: TGTGCCAGCAGCGTGTCCCCCGCAGGGACCGGGGAGCTGTTTTTT

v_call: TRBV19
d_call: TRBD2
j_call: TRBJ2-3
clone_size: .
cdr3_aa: CASRLTSGGTDTQYF
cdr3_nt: TGTGCCAGTAGGTTGACTAGCGGGGGGACAGATACGCAGTATTTT

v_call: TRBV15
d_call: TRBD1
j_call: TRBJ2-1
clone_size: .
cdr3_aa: CATSRWGTGAGGGVYNEQFF
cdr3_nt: TGTGCCACCAGCAGGTGGGGGACAGGGGCGGGAGGTGGGGTATACAATGAGCAGTTCTTC

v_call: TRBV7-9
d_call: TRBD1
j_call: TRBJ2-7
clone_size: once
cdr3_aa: CASSPTGATFGEQYF
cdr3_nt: TGTGCCAGCAGCCCTACAGGGGCTACTTTTGGCGAGCAGTACTTC

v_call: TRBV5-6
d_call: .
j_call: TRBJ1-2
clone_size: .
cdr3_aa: CASSFRLGVGYGYTF
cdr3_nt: TGTGCCAGCAGCTTCCGTTTGGGGGTCGGCTATGGCTACACCTTC

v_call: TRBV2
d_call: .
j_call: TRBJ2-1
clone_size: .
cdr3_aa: CASENRAKWDNEQFF
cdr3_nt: TGTGCCAGCGAAAACAGGGCTAAATGGGATAATGAGCAGTTCTTC

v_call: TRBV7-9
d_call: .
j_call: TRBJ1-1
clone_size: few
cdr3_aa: CASSRSRLMNTEAFF
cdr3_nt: TGTGCCAGCAGCCGTAGTCGGTTAATGAACACTGAAGCTTTCTTT

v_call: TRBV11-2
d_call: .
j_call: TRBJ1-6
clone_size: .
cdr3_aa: CASSLQAGPGSNSPLHF
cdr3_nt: TGTGCCAGCAGCTTACAGGCCGGGCCAGGGTCTAATTCACCCCTCCACTTT

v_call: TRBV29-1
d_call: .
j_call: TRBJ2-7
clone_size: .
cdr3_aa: CSVFLGNEQYF
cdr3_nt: TGCAGCGTCTTCTTGGGGAACGAGCAGTACTTC

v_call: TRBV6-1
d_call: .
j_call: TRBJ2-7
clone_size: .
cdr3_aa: CASRGNANEQYF
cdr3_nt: TGTGCCAGCAGGGGAAATGCCAACGAGCAGTACTTC

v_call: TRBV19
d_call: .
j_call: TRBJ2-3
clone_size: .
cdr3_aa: CASTPRDGAGTDTQYF
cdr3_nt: TGTGCCAGTACTCCAAGGGATGGGGCCGGCACAGATACGCAGTATTTT

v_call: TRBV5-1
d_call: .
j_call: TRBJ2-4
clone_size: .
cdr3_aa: CASSPRTDGTIQYF
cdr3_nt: TGCGCCAGCAGCCCGAGGACAGACGGTACCATTCAGTACTTC

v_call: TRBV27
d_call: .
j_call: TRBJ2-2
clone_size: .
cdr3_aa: CASSLGQGGGELFF
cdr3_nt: TGTGCCAGCAGTTTAGGGCAGGGTGGCGGGGAGCTGTTTTTT

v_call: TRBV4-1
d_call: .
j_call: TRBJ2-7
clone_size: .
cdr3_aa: CASSQLEWTYEQYF
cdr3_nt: TGCGCCAGCAGCCAATTGGAGTGGACCTACGAGCAGTACTTC

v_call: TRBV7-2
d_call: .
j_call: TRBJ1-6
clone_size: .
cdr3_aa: CASSPAPRSPLHF
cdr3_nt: TGTGCCAGCAGCCCGGCCCCTCGTTCACCCCTCCACTTT

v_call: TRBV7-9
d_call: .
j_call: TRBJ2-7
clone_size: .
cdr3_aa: CASSYSSYEQYF
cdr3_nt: TGTGCCAGCAGCTACAGCTCCTACGAGCAGTACTTC

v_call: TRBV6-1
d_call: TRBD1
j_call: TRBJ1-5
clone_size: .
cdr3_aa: CASDRDRGSNQPQHF
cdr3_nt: TGTGCCAGCGACCGGGACAGGGGTAGCAATCAGCCCCAGCATTTT